One sample yielded the 23 T cell receptor beta chains listed below, sequenced in a study of sequential checkpoint blockade in melanoma. The table came from immunoSEQ multiplex PCR; TCRdb's copy has only in-frame clones and leaves some out. The table lists 9,000 to 15,000 clones, about 80% of them singletons. Treatment defined: randomized to nivolumab then ipilimumab (arm A) or the reverse (arm B). This material consisted of CD8+ T cells sorted from blood (inferred from file names), taken from a patient given nivolumab and ipilimumab in sequence. The receptors here all came from a human donor with melanoma.

The CDR3 region is CASSPDRGWETQYF. Here the CDR3 DNA reads TGTGCCAGCAGCCCCGACAGGGGATGGGAGACCCAGTACTTC. The V call is TRBV9, the J call TRBJ2-5; 8 nucleotides agree with TRBD1. Trimming cost V 4 bases and J 5 bases; bases outside gene matches: 7. The germline gives CDR1 SGDLS, CDR2 YYNGEE. The CDR3 length is 14 residues.

The chain's CDR3 is CASSLYRESDGYTF. In nucleotides, the CDR3 is TGTGCCAGCAGCTTGTACAGGGAAAGCGATGGCTACACCTTC. The chain carries TRBV5-5 and TRBJ1-2; D may be TRBD1 (6 bases). V lost 1 base to trimming and J lost 6 bases, with 13 bases between them. The CDR3 sequence is 14 residues long. CDR1 is SGHKS, CDR2 YYEKEE, per germline (reference sequence).

CDR3 bases: TGTGCCAGCAGCCTACTTAGCGGGGGGGCCGGAGATACGCAGTATTTT. This sequence encodes CASSLLSGGAGDTQYF. The V call is TRBV4-2, the J call TRBJ2-3, with 11 bases identical to TRBD2. The CDR3 is made up of 16 amino acids. V gave up 4 bases and J gave up 5 bases; unmatched junction bases: 8. Germline-derived CDR1 and CDR2 are LGHNA and YNFKEQ.

The chain is built from TRBV29-1 and TRBJ1-1; TRBD1 might be the D (5 bases). Germline CDR1 reads SQVTM; CDR2 reads ANQGSEA. The V and J ends lost 5 bases and 0 bases respectively, with 10 bases between them. This CDR3 contains 13 residues. CDR3 region: CSVSQGLNTEAFF. CDR3 in DNA: TGCAGCGTTTCGCAGGGTTTGAACACTGAAGCTTTCTTT.

The chain links TRBV7-9 to TRBJ2-7; D perhaps matches TRBD2 (5 bases). CDR3 length equals 16 residues. V was trimmed by 3 bases and J by 0 bases, leaving 15 bases between them. Germline CDR1 reads SEHNR; CDR2 reads FQNEAQ (reference sequence). CDR3 sequence: CASSLRVSGSSYEQYF. CDR3 nucleotide sequence: TGTGCCAGCAGCTTGAGAGTATCTGGGAGCTCCTACGAGCAGTACTTC.

The chain has TRBV27 and TRBJ1-5; no reliable D call. Trimming cost V 6 bases and J 3 bases, with 12 bases left between them. The CDR3 totals 14 residues. Germline values: CDR1 MNHEY, CDR2 SMNVEV (reference sequence). The CDR3 sequence is CASRPGSNNQPQHF. The CDR3 nucleotides are TGTGCCAGCAGGCCCGGGAGCAACAATCAGCCCCAGCATTTT.

The CDR3 DNA reads TGTGCCAGCAGCGAACAGGGGGCGGCGGGGGAGCTGTTTTTT. This translates into CASSEQGAAGELFF. J is TRBJ2-2 and V is TRBV7-9; 9 bases line up with TRBD1. Germline lookup yields CDR1 SEHNR and CDR2 FQNEAQ (reference sequence). V trimming: 5 bases; J trimming: 8 bases; junction bases outside the gene matches: 6. CDR3 length: 14 residues.

The chain carries TRBV4-3 and TRBJ2-5; 10 nucleotides align to TRBD2. V dropped 0 bases and J dropped 7; count of bases not matched to a gene: 20. Germline V CDR1 and CDR2: LGHNA, YSLEER. CDR3 length: 20 residues. CDR3 protein: CASSQDTFLASGGPRVTQYF. CDR3 coding DNA: TGCGCCAGCAGCCAAGATACGTTTTTGGCTAGCGGGGGCCCCCGGGTGACCCAGTACTTC.

The chain couples TRBV9 to TRBJ2-7, with D uncertain. The CDR3 contains 12 residues. The V gene lost 4 bases and the J gene lost 4 bases, with 9 bases spanning the gap. Germline values: CDR1 SGDLS, CDR2 YYNGEE. CDR3 amino acids: CASSSDGYEQYF. In nucleotides, the CDR3 is TGTGCCAGCAGCTCCGACGGGTACGAGCAGTACTTC.

The chain carries TRBV7-9 and TRBJ1-1, with D perhaps TRBD1 (5 bases). The germline V gene encodes CDR1 SEHNR and CDR2 FQNEAQ (reference sequence). CDR3 size: 12 residues. Trimming took 6 bases from V and 7 from J, leaving 12 bases between them. The CDR3 bases are TGTGCCAGCAGGACAAGACAGAATGAAGCTTTCTTT. Encoded protein: CASRTRQNEAFF.

The chain recombines TRBV6-5 with TRBJ1-5; the D gene is possibly TRBD1 (6 bases). The germline V gene has CDR1 MNHEY and CDR2 SVGAGI. Trimming removed 0 bases from V and 5 bases from J, with 8 bases in between. CDR3 length: 14 amino acids. For the CDR3, the DNA is TGTGCCAGCAGTTACTCCAGGGGCGATCAGCCCCAGCATTTT. Its translation is CASSYSRGDQPQHF.

The V gene is TRBV19, the J gene TRBJ1-3, with 8 bases that match TRBD1. V trimming: 6 bases; J trimming: 0 bases; junction bases outside the gene matches: 13. Germline V gene sequence: CDR1 LNHDA, CDR2 SQIVND (reference sequence). This CDR3 region has 18 residues. For the CDR3, the DNA is TGTGCCAGTAGCCCCAACCCGGGACAGGAACTCTCTGGAAACACCATATATTTT. It translates to CASSPNPGQELSGNTIYF.

The chain is built from TRBV4-3 and TRBJ2-3, with TRBD1 as a possible D gene (6 bases). Germline V gives CDR1 LGHNA, CDR2 YSLEER. The CDR3 is made up of 15 amino acids. V was shortened by 4 bases and J by 2 bases, with 13 bases between the two germline ends. The CDR3 DNA is TGCGCCAGCAGCCCCAGGGGTCTTAACACAGATACGCAGTATTTT. Amino acids: CASSPRGLNTDTQYF.

The V call is TRBV4-2, the J call TRBJ2-3; the D gene is possibly TRBD1 (5 bases). The CDR3 covers 17 residues. Trimming stripped 1 base from V and 0 bases from J, with 14 bases between. Per germline, CDR1 LGHNA and CDR2 YNFKEQ. The CDR3 DNA is TGTGCCAGCAGCCAAGGGGCTACAGGAAGAAGCACAGATACGCAGTATTTT. Translation gives CASSQGATGRSTDTQYF.

J is TRBJ1-6 and V is TRBV27; possibly TRBD1 for D (5 bases). The germline V gene encodes CDR1 MNHEY and CDR2 SMNVEV (reference sequence). This CDR3 contains 14 residues. V lost 4 bases and J 6 bases, leaving 10 bases between the germline ends. The CDR3 DNA sequence: TGTGCCAGCAGTTGGCAGGGAGGTAATTCACCCCTCCACTTT. Translation gives CASSWQGGNSPLHF.

This clone was seen a few times. The chain links TRBV4-1 to TRBJ1-1, with TRBD1 matching 8 bases. With V trimmed by 3 bases and J by 10 bases, 22 bases remained unmatched. The germline CDR1 and CDR2 sequences are MGHRA and YSYEKL. The CDR3 length is 18 residues. The CDR3 sequence: CASSQGGAATGVAIGAFF. The CDR3 DNA is TGCGCCAGCAGCCAGGGGGGGGCCGCGACAGGGGTGGCCATAGGAGCTTTCTTT.

This chain uses TRBV19 with TRBJ2-1, with 10 bases lining up with TRBD1. With 4 bases clipped from V and 7 bases from J, the junction kept 4 bases outside the gene matches. The CDR3 has 14 residues. From germline, CDR1 is LNHDA and CDR2 SQIVND (reference sequence). The CDR3 DNA reads as TGTGCCAGTAGTAGCCGGGACAGGGGTAATGAGCAGTTCTTC. It yields the protein CASSSRDRGNEQFF.

This chain uses TRBV6-9 with TRBJ1-3; 8 bases match TRBD1. The V gene's germline CDR1 is MNHGY and CDR2 SVAAGI. The CDR3 length is 16 residues. V gave up 3 bases and J gave up 4 bases; unmatched junction bases: 8. CDR3 DNA sequence: TGTGCCAGCAGTTACCCCGGACAGGGACTCGGAAACACCATATATTTT. The encoded protein is CASSYPGQGLGNTIYF.

The V call is TRBV7-8, the J call TRBJ1-3; D not resolved. The CDR3 spans 16 residues. Germline CDR1 SGHVS, CDR2 FQNEAQ. Trimming shortened V by 2 bases and J by 1 base, and 12 bases separated the two germline ends. CDR3 protein: CASSLSGLPSGNTIYF. The CDR3 DNA sequence: TGTGCCAGCAGCTTATCCGGACTGCCTTCTGGAAACACCATATATTTT.

V and J are TRBV7-3 and TRBJ2-7, with 10 bases identical to TRBD1. The length of the CDR3 is 14 residues. Germline V gives CDR1 SGHTA, CDR2 FQGTGA. V was clipped by 3 bases and J by 2 bases; unmatched bases: 1. The CDR3 nucleotides are TGTGCCAGCAGCTTTGACAGGGGGCCCTACGAGCAGTACTTC. Translation: CASSFDRGPYEQYF.

The rearrangement uses TRBV29-1 and TRBJ1-2; D is uncertain. The germline V gene has CDR1 SQVTM and CDR2 ANQGSEA. V lost 6 bases and J 1 base, leaving 12 bases between the germline ends. The CDR3 runs 13 residues. The CDR3 spells CSVEGVDNYGYTF. The CDR3 nucleotides are TGCAGCGTCGAGGGAGTAGATAACTATGGCTACACCTTC.

The genes are TRBV27 and TRBJ2-3; 12 bases fit TRBD2. Trimming cost V 5 bases and J 2 bases; bases outside gene matches: 5. In germline, CDR1 is MNHEY, CDR2 SMNVEV (reference sequence). The CDR3 consists of 16 residues. CDR3 nucleotides: TGTGCCAGCAGTCAGACTAGCGGGGGACCCACAGATACGCAGTATTTT. Protein product: CASSQTSGGPTDTQYF.

The chain combines TRBV29-1 with TRBJ2-7; 9 positions agree with TRBD2. The length of the CDR3 is 14 residues. Germline CDR1 is SQVTM and CDR2 is ANQGSEA. V lost 7 bases and J lost 3; bases outside the gene matches: 10. This CDR3 reads CSAARGGDVYEQYF. The CDR3 DNA follows: TGCAGCGCCGCGCGGGGGGGCGATGTCTACGAGCAGTACTTC.